This T cell receptor beta chain was sequenced during a study of siplizumab effects on memory and regulatory T cells. This CDR3 region has 14 residues. Trimming left V 6 bases short and J 5 bases short, with 16 bases between. Germline V gene sequence: CDR1 MDHEN, CDR2 SYDVKM. Turning to this clone: Its target is unknown.

Study-wide results and caveats: Of the proliferating CD4+ or CD8+ clones, roughly 80-96% lacked a naive or memory phenotype that could be assigned. A significant reduction in alloreactive sequences traceable to unstimulated CD4+ memory cells was produced by siplizumab.

The study assayed some 100,000 TCR templates per sample. Data came from immunoSEQ multiplex PCR; TCRdb stores just in-frame clones and leaves some out. This table has approximately 94,000 clones, more than 95% appearing once. The specimen sequenced was naive CD4+ T cells sorted from blood. V and J are TRBV28 and TRBJ2-5; tentative D call: TRBD2 (6 bases). The TCR comes from a human donor in good health. This chain's CDR3 is CASRGGGAGETQYF. The DNA of the CDR3 is TGTGCCAGCAGGGGAGGAGGCGCTGGGGAGACCCAGTACTTC.